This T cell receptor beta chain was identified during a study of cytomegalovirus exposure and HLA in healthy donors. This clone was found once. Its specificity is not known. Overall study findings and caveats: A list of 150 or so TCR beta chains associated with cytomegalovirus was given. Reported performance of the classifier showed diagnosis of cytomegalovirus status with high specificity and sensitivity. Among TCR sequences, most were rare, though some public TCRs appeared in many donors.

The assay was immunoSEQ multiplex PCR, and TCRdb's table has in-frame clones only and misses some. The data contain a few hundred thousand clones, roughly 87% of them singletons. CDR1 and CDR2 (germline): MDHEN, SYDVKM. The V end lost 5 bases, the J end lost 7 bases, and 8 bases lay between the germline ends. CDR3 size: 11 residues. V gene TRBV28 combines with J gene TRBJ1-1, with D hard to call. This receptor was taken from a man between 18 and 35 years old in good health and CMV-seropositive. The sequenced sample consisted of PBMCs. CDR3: CASSVTGEAFF. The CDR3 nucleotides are TGTGCCAGCAGTGTAACCGGTGAAGCTTTCTTT.